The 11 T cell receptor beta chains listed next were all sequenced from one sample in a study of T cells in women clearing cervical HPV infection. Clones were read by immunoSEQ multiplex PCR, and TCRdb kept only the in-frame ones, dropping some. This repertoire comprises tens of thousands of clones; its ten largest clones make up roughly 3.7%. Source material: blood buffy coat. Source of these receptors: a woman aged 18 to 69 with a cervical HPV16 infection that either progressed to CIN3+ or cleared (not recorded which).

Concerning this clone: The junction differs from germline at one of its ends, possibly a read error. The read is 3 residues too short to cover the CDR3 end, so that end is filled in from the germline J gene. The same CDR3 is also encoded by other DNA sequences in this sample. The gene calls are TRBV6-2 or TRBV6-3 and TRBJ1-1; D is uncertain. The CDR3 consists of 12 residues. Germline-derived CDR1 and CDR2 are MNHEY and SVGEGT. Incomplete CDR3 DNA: TGTGCTAGCAGTTTGCGCCCGGCTGAA. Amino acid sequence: CASSLRPAE. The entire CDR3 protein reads CASSLRPAEAFF.

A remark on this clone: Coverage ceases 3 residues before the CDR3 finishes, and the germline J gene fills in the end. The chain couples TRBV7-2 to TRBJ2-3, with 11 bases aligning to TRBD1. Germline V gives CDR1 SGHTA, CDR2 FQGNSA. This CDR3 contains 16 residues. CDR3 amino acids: CASSLAGTGGSQPQYF. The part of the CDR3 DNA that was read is TGTGCCAGCAGCTTAGCCGGGACAGGGGGGAGTCAGCCG.

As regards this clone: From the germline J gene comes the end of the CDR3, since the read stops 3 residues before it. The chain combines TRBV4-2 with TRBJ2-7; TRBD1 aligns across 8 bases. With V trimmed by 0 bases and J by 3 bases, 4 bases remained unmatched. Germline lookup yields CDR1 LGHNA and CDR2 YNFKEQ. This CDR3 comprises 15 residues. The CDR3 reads CASSQETGVLYEQYF. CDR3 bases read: TGTGCCAGCAGCCAAGAGACAGGGGTCCTCTACGAG.

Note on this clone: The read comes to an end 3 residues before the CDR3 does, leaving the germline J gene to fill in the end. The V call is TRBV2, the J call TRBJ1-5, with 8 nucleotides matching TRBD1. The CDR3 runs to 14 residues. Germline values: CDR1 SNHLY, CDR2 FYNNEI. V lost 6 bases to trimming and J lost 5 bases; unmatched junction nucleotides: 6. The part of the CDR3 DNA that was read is TGTGCCAGCAGCTCTGGACAGGGCCATCAGCCC. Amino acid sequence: CASSSGQGHQP. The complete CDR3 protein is CASSSGQGHQPQHF.

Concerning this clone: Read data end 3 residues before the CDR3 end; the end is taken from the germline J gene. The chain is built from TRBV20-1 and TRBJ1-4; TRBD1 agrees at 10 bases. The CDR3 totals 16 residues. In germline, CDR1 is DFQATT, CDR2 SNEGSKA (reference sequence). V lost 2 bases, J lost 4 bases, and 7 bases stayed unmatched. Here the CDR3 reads CSARNRQGAYNEKLFF. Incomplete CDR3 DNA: TGCAGTGCTAGAAACCGACAGGGGGCTTATAATGAAAAA.

Partial CDR3 DNA: TGTGCCAGCAGCTTCCCAGGGGGGACC. Protein sequence: CASSFPGGT. The whole CDR3 reads CASSFPGGTQYF. This sequence joins TRBV7-3 and TRBJ2-5; 7 nucleotides match TRBD1. The CDR3 goes on 3 residues after the read ends, and that part is filled in from the germline J gene. The ends lost 3 bases at V and 7 bases at J; junction bases unmatched: 2. Germline lookup yields CDR1 SGHTA and CDR2 FQGTGA. CDR3 size: 12 residues.

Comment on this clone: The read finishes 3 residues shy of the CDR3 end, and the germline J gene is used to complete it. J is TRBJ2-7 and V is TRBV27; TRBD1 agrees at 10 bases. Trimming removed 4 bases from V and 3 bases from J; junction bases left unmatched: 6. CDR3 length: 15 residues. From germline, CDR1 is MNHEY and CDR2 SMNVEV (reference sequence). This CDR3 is CASSSDRDRGYEQYF. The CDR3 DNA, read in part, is TGTGCCAGCAGTTCCGACCGGGACAGGGGCTACGAG.

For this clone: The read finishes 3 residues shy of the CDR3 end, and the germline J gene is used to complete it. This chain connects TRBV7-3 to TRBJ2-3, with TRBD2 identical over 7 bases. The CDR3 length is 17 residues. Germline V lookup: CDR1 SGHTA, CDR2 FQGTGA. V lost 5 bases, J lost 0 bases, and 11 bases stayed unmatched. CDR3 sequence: CASSPSALAASTDTQYF. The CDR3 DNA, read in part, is TGTGCCAGCAGCCCCAGCGCCCTAGCGGCCAGCACAGATACG.

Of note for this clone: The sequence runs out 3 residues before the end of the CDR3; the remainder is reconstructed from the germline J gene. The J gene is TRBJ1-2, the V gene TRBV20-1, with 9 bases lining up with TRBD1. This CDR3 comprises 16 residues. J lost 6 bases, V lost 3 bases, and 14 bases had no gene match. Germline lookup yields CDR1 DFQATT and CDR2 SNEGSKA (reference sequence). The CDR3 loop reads CSASGTGTSPPHGYTF. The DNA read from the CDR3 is TGCAGTGCTAGTGGGACAGGGACCTCCCCTCCTCATGGC.

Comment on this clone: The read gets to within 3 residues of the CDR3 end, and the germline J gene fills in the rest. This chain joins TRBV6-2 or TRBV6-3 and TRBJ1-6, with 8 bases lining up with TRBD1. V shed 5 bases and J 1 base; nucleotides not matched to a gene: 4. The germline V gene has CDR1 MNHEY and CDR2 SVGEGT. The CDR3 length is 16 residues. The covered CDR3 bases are TGTGCCAGCAGTCAACAGGGGGGATCCTATAATTCACCC. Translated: CASSQQGGSYNSP. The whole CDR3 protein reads CASSQQGGSYNSPLHF.

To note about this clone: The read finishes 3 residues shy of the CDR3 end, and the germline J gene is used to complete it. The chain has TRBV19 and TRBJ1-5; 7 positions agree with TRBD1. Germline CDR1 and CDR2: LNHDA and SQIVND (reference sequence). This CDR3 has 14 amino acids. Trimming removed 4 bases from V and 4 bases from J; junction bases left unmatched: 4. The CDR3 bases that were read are TGTGCCAGTAGTACCCTACAGGGGAATCAGCCC. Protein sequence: CASSTLQGNQP. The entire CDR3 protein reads CASSTLQGNQPQHF.